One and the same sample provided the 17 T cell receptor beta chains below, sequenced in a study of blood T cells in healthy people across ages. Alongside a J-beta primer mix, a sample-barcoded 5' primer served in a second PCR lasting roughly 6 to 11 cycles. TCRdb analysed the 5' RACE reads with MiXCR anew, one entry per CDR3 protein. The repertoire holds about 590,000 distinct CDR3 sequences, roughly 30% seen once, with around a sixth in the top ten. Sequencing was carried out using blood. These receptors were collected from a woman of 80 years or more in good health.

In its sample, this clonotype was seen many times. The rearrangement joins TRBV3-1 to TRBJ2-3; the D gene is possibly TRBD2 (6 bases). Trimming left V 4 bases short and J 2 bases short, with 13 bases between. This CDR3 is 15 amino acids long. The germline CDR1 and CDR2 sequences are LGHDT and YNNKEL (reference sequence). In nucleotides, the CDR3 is TGTGCCAGCAGCCGGACGGGACTCTACACAGATACGCAGTATTTT. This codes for CASSRTGLYTDTQYF.

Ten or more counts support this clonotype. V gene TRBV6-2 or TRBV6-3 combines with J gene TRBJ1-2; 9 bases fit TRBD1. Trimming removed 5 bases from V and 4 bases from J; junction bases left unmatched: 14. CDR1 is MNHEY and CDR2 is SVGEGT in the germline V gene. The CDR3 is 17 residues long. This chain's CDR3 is CASSPGQGRTGGYGYTF. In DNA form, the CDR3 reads TGTGCCAGCAGTCCCGGACAGGGGCGGACGGGCGGCTATGGCTACACCTTC.

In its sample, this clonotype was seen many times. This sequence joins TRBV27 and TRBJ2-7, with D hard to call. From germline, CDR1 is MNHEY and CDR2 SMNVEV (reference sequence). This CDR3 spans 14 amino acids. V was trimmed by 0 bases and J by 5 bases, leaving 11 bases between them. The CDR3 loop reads CASSLSVSLDEQYF. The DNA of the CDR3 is TGTGCCAGCAGTTTATCGGTCTCTCTGGACGAGCAGTACTTC.

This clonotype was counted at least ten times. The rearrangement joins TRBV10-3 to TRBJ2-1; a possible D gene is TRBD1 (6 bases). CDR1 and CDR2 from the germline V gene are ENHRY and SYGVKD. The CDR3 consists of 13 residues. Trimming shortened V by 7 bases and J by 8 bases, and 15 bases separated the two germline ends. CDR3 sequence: CAIKNTGQDEQFF. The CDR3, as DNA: TGTGCCATCAAGAACACAGGGCAGGATGAGCAGTTCTTC.

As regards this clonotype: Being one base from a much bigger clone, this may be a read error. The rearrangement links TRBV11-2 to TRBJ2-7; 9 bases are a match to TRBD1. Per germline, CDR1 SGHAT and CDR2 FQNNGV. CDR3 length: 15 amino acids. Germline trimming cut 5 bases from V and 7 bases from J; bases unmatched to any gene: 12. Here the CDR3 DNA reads TGTGCCAGCAGCGCCACCGGGACAGGGTTGAGGGAGCAGTACTTC. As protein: CASSATGTGLREQYF.

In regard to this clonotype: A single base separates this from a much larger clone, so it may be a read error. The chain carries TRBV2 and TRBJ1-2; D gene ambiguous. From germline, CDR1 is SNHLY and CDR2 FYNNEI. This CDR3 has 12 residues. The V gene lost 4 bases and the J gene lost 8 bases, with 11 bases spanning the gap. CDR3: CASSGNVRGYTF. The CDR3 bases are TGTGCCAGCAGTGGAAACGTTCGGGGCTACACCTTC.

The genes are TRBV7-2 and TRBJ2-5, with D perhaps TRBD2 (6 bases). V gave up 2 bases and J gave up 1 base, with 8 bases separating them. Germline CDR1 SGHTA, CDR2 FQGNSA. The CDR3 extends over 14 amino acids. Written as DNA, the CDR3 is TGTGCCAGCAGCTTAAGCGGGCTCCAAGAGACCCAGTACTTC. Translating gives CASSLSGLQETQYF. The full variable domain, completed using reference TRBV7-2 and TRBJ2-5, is GAGVSQSPSNKVTEKGKDVELRCDPISGHTALYWYRQSLGQGLEFLIYFQGNSAPDKSGLPSDRFSAERTGGSVSTLTIQRTQQEDSAVYLCASSLSGLQETQYFGPGTRLLVL.

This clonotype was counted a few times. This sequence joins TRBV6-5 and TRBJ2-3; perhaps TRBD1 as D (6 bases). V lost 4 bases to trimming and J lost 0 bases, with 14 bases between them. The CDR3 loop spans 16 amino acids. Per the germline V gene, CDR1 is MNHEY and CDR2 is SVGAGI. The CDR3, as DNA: TGTGCCAGCAGTTCCCAGGACAGAGAAAGCACAGATACGCAGTATTTT. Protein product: CASSSQDRESTDTQYF.

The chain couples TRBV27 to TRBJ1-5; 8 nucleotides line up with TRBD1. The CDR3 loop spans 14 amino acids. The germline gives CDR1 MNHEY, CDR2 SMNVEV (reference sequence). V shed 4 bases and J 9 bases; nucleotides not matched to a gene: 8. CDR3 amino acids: CASSSDRGLGPQHF. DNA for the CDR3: TGTGCCAGCAGTTCAGACAGGGGCCTCGGGCCCCAGCATTTT.

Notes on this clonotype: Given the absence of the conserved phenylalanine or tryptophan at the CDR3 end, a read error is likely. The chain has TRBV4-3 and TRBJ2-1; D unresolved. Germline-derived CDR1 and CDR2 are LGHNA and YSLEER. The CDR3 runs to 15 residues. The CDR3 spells CASSQDSDSYNGQFC. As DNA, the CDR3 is TGCGCCAGCAGCCAAGATAGTGATTCCTACAATGGGCAGTTCTGC.

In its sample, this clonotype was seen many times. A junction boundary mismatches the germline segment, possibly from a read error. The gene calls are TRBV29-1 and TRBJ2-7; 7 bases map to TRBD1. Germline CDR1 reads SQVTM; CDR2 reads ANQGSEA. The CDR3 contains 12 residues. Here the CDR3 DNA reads TGCGGCGTTGAGGCAGGGGGCTACGAGCAGTACTTC. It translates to CGVEAGGYEQYF.

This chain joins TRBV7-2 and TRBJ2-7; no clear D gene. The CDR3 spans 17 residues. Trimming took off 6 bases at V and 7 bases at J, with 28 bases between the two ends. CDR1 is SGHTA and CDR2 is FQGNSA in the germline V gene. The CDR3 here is CASRSFGPSVSYNEQYF. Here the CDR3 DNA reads TGTGCCAGCAGAAGCTTCGGTCCCTCGGTCTCCTACAATGAGCAGTACTTC.

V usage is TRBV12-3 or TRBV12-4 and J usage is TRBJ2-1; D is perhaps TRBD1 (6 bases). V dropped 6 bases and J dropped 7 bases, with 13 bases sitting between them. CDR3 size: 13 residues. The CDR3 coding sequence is TGTGCCAGCAGCCGACAGGCGAGGAATGAGCAGTTCTTC. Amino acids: CASSRQARNEQFF.

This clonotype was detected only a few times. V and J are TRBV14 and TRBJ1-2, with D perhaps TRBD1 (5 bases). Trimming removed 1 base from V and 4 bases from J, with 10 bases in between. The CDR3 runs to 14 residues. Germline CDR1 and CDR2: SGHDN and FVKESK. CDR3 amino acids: CASSQADSLYGYTF. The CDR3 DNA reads TGTGCCAGCAGCCAAGCCGACAGTCTCTATGGCTACACCTTC.

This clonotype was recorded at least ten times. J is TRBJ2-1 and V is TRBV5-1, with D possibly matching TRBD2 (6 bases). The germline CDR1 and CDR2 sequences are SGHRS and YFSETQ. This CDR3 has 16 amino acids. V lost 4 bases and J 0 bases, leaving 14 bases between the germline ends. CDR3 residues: CASSATGSGSYNEQFF. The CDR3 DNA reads TGCGCCAGCAGCGCCACCGGGAGCGGCTCCTACAATGAGCAGTTCTTC.

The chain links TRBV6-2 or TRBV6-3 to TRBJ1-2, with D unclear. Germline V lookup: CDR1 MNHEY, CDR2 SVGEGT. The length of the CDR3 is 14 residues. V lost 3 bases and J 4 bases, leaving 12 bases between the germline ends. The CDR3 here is CASSYEALRYGYTF. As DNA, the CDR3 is TGTGCCAGCAGTTATGAAGCGTTACGCTATGGCTACACCTTC.

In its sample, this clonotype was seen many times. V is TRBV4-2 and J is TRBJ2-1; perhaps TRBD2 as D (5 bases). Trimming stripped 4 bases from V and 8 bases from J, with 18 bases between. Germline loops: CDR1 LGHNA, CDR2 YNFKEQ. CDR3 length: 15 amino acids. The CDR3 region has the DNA TGTGCCAGCAGCCTAACATCGGGGAATAGGGATGAGCAGTTCTTC. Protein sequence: CASSLTSGNRDEQFF.